The 13 T cell receptor beta chains below all came from one sample that was sequenced in a study of yellow fever vaccine responses in identical twins. One entry per CDR3 protein, called by TCRdb with MiXCR from the RT-PCR reads. The sample records 3,000 to 4,000 distinct CDR3 sequences, approximately 85% being singletons. Sequenced material: T cells from blood (PBMCs), unsorted or a sorted subset (not recorded which), taken before or after yellow fever vaccination (not recorded which). These TCRs come from a woman aged 18-35 years who received the yellow fever vaccine.

The rearrangement uses TRBV5-1 and TRBJ2-3, with 8 bases aligning to TRBD2. This CDR3 comprises 16 residues. V gave up 3 bases and J gave up 6 bases; unmatched junction bases: 12. In germline, CDR1 is SGHRS, CDR2 YFSETQ. The CDR3 is CASSSNGAGARDTQYF. For the CDR3, the DNA is TGCGCCAGCAGCTCCAACGGAGCGGGAGCGAGGGATACGCAGTATTTT.

This clonotype occurred once. The rearrangement links TRBV6-1 to TRBJ2-1, with 7 bases matching TRBD2. The CDR3 extends over 15 amino acids. V was clipped by 6 bases and J by 4 bases; unmatched bases: 9. CDR1 MNHNS and CDR2 SASEGT come from the germline V gene. CDR3 region: CASSMSSGEYNEQFF. The CDR3 nucleotides read TGTGCCAGCAGCATGTCCAGCGGGGAGTACAATGAGCAGTTCTTC.

This chain links TRBV29-1 with TRBJ2-3, with 11 nucleotides matching TRBD2. The CDR3 is 15 amino acids. Germline V gene sequence: CDR1 SQVTM, CDR2 ANQGSEA. Trimming cost V 8 bases and J 3 bases; bases outside gene matches: 10. CDR3 coding DNA: TGCAGCACCCGTGGGCTAGCGGGAGGTACAGATACGCAGTATTTT. Translated: CSTRGLAGGTDTQYF.

V usage is TRBV29-1 and J usage is TRBJ2-1; 9 positions match TRBD1. The CDR3 runs to 14 residues. Germline V gene data show CDR1 as SQVTM and CDR2 as ANQGSEA. The junction had 4 bases not matched to a gene; V was cut back by 3 bases and J by 4 bases. This chain's CDR3 is CSVDRTGEYNEQFF. The CDR3 DNA is TGCAGCGTTGACCGGACAGGGGAGTACAATGAGCAGTTCTTC.

The chain is built from TRBV20-1 and TRBJ2-5, with D tentatively TRBD2 (5 bases). V was shortened by 1 base and J by 7 bases, with 10 bases between the two germline ends. Per germline, CDR1 DFQATT and CDR2 SNEGSKA (reference sequence). CDR3 length: 12 amino acids. The CDR3 nucleotides are TGCAGTGCTAGAGTCGGGAAGCGGACCCAGTACTTC. Translated: CSARVGKRTQYF.

The CDR3 nucleotides read TGTGCCAGACGCGCCGACAGGGGATACACAGATACGCAGTATTTT. As protein: CARRADRGYTDTQYF. V gene TRBV2 combines with J gene TRBJ2-3; 8 nucleotides line up with TRBD1. CDR1 and CDR2 (germline): SNHLY, FYNNEI. With V trimmed by 9 bases and J by 2 bases, 10 bases remained unmatched. This CDR3 is built from 15 residues.

The gene calls are TRBV29-1 and TRBJ1-2; D is perhaps TRBD1 (6 bases). The CDR3 has 11 amino acids. The ends were cut back, 8 bases at V and 4 bases at J, with 11 bases in the middle. Germline V CDR1 and CDR2: SQVTM, ANQGSEA. The CDR3 coding sequence is TGCAGCCTCACAGGGAGCTATGGCTACACCTTC. Its protein product is CSLTGSYGYTF.

The chain employs TRBV11-3 and TRBJ2-7; no definite D call. The germline V gene encodes CDR1 SGHNT and CDR2 YENEEA. Trimming took 1 base from V and 6 from J, leaving 10 bases between them. This CDR3 spans 13 amino acids. CDR3 coding DNA: TGTGCCAGCAGCTTAGGAGGTGGTAGCGAGCAGTACTTC. It translates to CASSLGGGSEQYF.

CDR3 coding DNA: TGTGCCAGGCTGGGACAGGGGAGAAACATTCAGTACTTC. This sequence encodes CARLGQGRNIQYF. The rearrangement uses TRBV21-1 and TRBJ2-4; the table's D call, TRBD1, has no DNA check behind it. TRBV21-1 is designated a pseudogene. The CDR3 spans 13 residues.

The chain carries TRBV19 and TRBJ2-1; 9 bases match TRBD1. The CDR3 spans 16 residues. Germline CDR1 LNHDA, CDR2 SQIVND (reference sequence). J was trimmed by 6 bases and V by 4 bases; bases with no gene match: 10. CDR3 protein: CASSTIGTGYGNEQFF. The DNA for the CDR3 is TGTGCCAGTAGTACGATCGGGACAGGGTATGGCAATGAGCAGTTCTTC.

This chain joins TRBV20-1 and TRBJ2-3; D not certain. The CDR3 totals 16 residues. Germline V CDR1 and CDR2: DFQATT, SNEGSKA (reference sequence). With 3 bases removed from V and 0 bases from J, the gap between germline ends came to 16 bases. The CDR3 DNA follows: TGCAGTGCTAGCCCAACCCTTCCCCAAAGCACAGATACGCAGTATTTT. It specifies CSASPTLPQSTDTQYF.

The chain recombines TRBV15 with TRBJ2-7; weak D call: TRBD1 (5 bases). This CDR3 contains 15 residues. V lost 3 bases to trimming and J lost 0 bases, with 12 bases between them. Germline V gene lookup returns CDR1 LNHNV and CDR2 YYDKDF (reference sequence). The CDR3 loop is CATSRADTNSYEQYF. The CDR3 nucleotides are TGTGCCACCAGCAGGGCGGACACCAACTCCTACGAGCAGTACTTC.

The chain is built from TRBV29-1 and TRBJ2-7, with D hard to call. CDR3 size: 13 residues. From germline, CDR1 is SQVTM and CDR2 ANQGSEA. V was shortened by 4 bases and J by 1 base, with 11 bases between the two germline ends. CDR3 bases: TGCAGCGTTGTGGCAGGAAAGTCCTACGAGCAGTACTTC. The encoded protein is CSVVAGKSYEQYF.